This section outlines one TCR beta chain sequence together with its context. Its antigen remains unknown. CD45RO-CCR7+CD27+CD95- was the phenotype of naive CD8+ T cells. This entry belongs to a study of CXCR3-negative and CXCR3-positive naive CD8 T cells. Study-wide results and caveats: Partial loss of CXCR3 expression followed cryopreservation; most assays used fresh PBMCs. Naive cells that were CXCR3-negative or CXCR3-positive used TRBV-TRBJ genes alike, while memory cells diverged. The authors found comparable surface CD5 between naive subsets and inferred TCR strength from TRB CDR3 properties. When CXCR3-positive naive cells were set against CXCR3-negative naive cells, the former had more hydrophobic TRB CDR3s.

The CDR3 consists of 11 residues. Per the germline V gene, CDR1 is MNHEY and CDR2 is SVGEGT. UMI labels and 5' RACE were used to prepare the TRB cDNA libraries. From its re-call of the 5' RACE reads, TCRdb lists each CDR3 protein once, without DNA. This repertoire includes 100,000 to 150,000 distinct CDR3 sequences. What was sequenced was naive CXCR3+ CD8+ T cells from blood. Noted subset: CD45RO-CCR7+CD27+CD95- naive CD8+ T cells expressing CXCR3 (TNR3+). The TCR originated in a human donor in good health. Some clones in this sample may be carry-over from other donors' samples. The chain has TRBV6-2 or TRBV6-3 and TRBJ1-5; TCRdb gives TRBD1 as the D gene, but with no DNA this cannot be confirmed. The CDR3: CAGGPGKPQHF.